The TCR beta chain described here comes from a study of regulatory and conventional T cells in RAG deficiency. This CDR3 region has 15 residues. As for this clone: Its specificity is not known.

Generated by immunoSEQ multiplex PCR, the TCRdb table keeps only in-frame clones and is missing some. The sample records some 28,000 clones, about nine tenths being singletons. Blood CD4+ CD25-high CD127-low regulatory T cells supplied the genomic DNA template. Study findings and constraints: Patient subsets had shorter CDR3s; Omenn Treg-Tconv overlap exceeded 80%. Shannon entropy fell and Simpson indices rose in RAG-deficient patients. Other subsets showed 9.5 to 10-fold reductions, but Treg unique TCR beta sequences fell roughly 96-fold in these patients.

These records were also assigned to another study, of regulatory T cells. Per that paper: The primer mix had 52 TRBV and 13 TRBJ primers.

Sequenced input: Tregs sorted from blood. The sequence derives from a human donor in good health. The chain carries TRBV21-1 and TRBJ1-1; the D call TRBD1 from the table was never checked on the DNA. TRBV21-1 is a pseudogene. CDR3 sequence: CASSKAGSMNTEAFF. The CDR3 nucleotides are TGTGCCAGCAGCAAAGCGGGCAGTATGAACACTGAAGCTTTCTTT.